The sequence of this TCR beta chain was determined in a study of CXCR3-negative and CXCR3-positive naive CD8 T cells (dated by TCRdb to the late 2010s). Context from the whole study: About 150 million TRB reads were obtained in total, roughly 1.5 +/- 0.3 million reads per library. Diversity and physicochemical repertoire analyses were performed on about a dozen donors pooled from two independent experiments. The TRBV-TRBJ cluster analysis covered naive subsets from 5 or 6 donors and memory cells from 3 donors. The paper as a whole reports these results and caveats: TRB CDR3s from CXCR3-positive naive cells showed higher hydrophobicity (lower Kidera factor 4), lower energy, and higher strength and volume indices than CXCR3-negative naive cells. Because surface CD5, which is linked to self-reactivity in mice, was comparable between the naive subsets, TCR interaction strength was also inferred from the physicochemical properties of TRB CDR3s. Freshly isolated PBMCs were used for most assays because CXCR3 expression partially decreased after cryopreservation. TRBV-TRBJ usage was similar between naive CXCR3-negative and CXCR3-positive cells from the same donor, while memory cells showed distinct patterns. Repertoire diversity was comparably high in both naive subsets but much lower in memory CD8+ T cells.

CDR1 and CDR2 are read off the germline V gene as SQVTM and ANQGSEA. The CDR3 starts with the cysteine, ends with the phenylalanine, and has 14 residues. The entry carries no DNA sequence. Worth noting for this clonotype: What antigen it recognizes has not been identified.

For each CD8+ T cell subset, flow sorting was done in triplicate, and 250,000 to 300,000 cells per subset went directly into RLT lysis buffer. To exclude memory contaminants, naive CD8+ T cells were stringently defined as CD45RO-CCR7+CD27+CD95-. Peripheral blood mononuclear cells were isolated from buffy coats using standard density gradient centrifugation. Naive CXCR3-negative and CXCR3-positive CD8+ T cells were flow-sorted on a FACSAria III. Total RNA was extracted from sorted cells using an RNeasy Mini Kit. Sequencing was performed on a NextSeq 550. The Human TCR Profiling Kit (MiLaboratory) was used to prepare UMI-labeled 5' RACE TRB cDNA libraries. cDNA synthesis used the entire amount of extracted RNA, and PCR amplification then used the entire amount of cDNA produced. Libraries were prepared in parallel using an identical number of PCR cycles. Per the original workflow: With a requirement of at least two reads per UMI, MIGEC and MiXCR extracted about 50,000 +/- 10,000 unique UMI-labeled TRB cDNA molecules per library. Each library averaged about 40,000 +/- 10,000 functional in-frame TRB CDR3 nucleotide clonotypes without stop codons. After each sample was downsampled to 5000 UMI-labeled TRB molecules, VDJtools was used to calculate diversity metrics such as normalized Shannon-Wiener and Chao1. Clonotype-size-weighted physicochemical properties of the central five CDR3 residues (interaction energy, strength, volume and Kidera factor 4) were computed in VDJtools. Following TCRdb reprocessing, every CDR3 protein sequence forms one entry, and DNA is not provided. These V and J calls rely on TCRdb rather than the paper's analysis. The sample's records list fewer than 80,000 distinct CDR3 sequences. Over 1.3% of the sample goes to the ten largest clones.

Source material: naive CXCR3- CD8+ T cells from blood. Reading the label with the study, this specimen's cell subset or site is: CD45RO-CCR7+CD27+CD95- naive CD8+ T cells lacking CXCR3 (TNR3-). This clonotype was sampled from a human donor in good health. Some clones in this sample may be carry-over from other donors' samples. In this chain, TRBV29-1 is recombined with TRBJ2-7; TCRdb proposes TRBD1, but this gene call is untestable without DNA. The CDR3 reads CSVEDTTGFNEQYF.